Listed below are T cell receptor beta chains from one sample, sequenced in a study of blood T cell repertoires in COVID-19. Here immunoSEQ multiplex PCR was the method, and the copy in TCRdb shows in-frame clones only, minus some. The table lists tens of thousands of clones, about nine tenths of them singletons, with 3% to 4.5% in the top ten. The sample consisted of peripheral blood. These receptors all come from a woman aged 50 to 65 in a cohort sampled during active COVID-19. CDR3s include the opening cysteine and the closing phenylalanine or tryptophan. A D gene is named only where the DNA matches it firmly. Clone size is shown for a subset of rows, as once, few, many or a class of expanded clone.

clone_size,cdr3_length,d_call,v_call,j_call,cdr3_nt,cdr3_aa
NA,13,NA,TRBV30,TRBJ1-3,TGTGCTCGGACGACAGGAGGAGGAAACACCATATATTTT,CARTTGGGNTIYF
NA,15,TRBD2,TRBV11-2,TRBJ2-1,TGTGCCAGCAGCTGGGGCACGGGGGGCTACAATGAGCAGTTCTTC,CASSWGTGGYNEQFF
NA,15,NA,TRBV4-2,TRBJ2-6,TGTGCCAGCAGCCAAGTATACTCTGGGGCCAACGTCCTGACTTTC,CASSQVYSGANVLTF
NA,14,TRBD2,TRBV7-3,TRBJ2-7,TGTGCCAGCAGCTTAGGAAGCGGGAGTACCGAGCAGTACTTC,CASSLGSGSTEQYF
NA,14,NA,TRBV3-1/TRBV3-2,TRBJ1-3,TGTGCCAGCAGCCAGGGGCTCTCTGGAAACACCATATATTTT,CASSQGLSGNTIYF
NA,15,NA,TRBV10-2,TRBJ1-4,TGCGCCAGCAGGAGGGACTCGATAACTAATGAAAAACTGTTTTTT,CASRRDSITNEKLFF
NA,12,NA,TRBV5-1,TRBJ1-1,TGCGCCAGCAGTGACTTGAACACTGAAGCTTTCTTT,CASSDLNTEAFF
NA,16,TRBD1,TRBV24-1,TRBJ1-5,TGTGCCACCAGTGATTCGGCAACGCGGGACAGGGCAGCCCAGCATTTT,CATSDSATRDRAAQHF
NA,13,NA,TRBV28,TRBJ1-6,TGTGCCAGCAGAGGAATAGCGGGTTCACCCCTCCACTTT,CASRGIAGSPLHF
NA,14,NA,TRBV6-5,TRBJ2-5,TGTGCCAGCAGTAGAGACAGCGTATTGTTGACCCAGTACTTC,CASSRDSVLLTQYF
NA,16,NA,TRBV6-1,TRBJ2-7,TGTGCCAGCAGTGACCCCCACAGGGAGACCTCCTACGAGCAGTACTTC,CASSDPHRETSYEQYF
NA,10,NA,TRBV29-1,TRBJ2-1,TGCAGCGTTGAGTCCTCTGGCCAGTTCTTC,CSVESSGQFF
NA,14,TRBD1,TRBV27,TRBJ1-4,TGTGCCAGCAGTTTGAGGACAGGGCTAGAAAAACTGTTTTTT,CASSLRTGLEKLFF
NA,16,NA,TRBV16,TRBJ1-2,TGTGCCAGCAGCCAGTCTGGGAAGGGGTCTAACTATGGCTACACCTTC,CASSQSGKGSNYGYTF
NA,15,TRBD1,TRBV5-4,TRBJ1-3,TGTGCCAGCAGCTTGGGACAGGGGGCTGGAAACACCATATATTTT,CASSLGQGAGNTIYF
NA,12,NA,TRBV6-5,TRBJ1-5,TGTGCCGCGAGAACCGGGGATCAGCCCCAGCATTTT,CAARTGDQPQHF
NA,15,TRBD1,TRBV5-1,TRBJ2-7,TGCGCCAGCAGCTTGGCGGGACAGGGGCCCTACGAGCAGTACTTC,CASSLAGQGPYEQYF
NA,15,TRBD1,TRBV28,TRBJ1-6,TGTGCCAGCAGCCAGACAGGGACGGGAAGGTCACCCCTCCACTTT,CASSQTGTGRSPLHF
NA,16,TRBD2,TRBV18,TRBJ2-1,TGTGCCAGCTCACCCTTAGCGGGAGAGTCCCTGAATGAGCAGTTCTTC,CASSPLAGESLNEQFF
NA,16,NA,TRBV7-8,TRBJ1-1,TGTGCCAGCAGCTCATCCCCGGGACACGTGAACACTGAAGCTTTCTTT,CASSSSPGHVNTEAFF
NA,14,TRBD1,TRBV6-6,TRBJ1-6,TGTGCCAGCACCATGACAGGGATAGATTCACCCCTCCACTTT,CASTMTGIDSPLHF
NA,13,NA,TRBV12-3/TRBV12-4,TRBJ1-1,TGTGCCAGCAGTCCTTCCTGGAACACTGAAGCTTTCTTT,CASSPSWNTEAFF
NA,16,TRBD2,TRBV10-2,TRBJ2-2,TGCGCCAGTGGGGGGGTCGGGACTAGCGGTGACGGGGAGCTGTTTTTT,CASGGVGTSGDGELFF
NA,15,TRBD1,TRBV5-6,TRBJ2-5,TGTGCCAGCAGGCCAGAAAGACAGGGGGGAGAGACCCAGTACTTC,CASRPERQGGETQYF
NA,17,TRBD1,TRBV24-1,TRBJ1-5,TGTGCCACCAGTGGCGGGACAGGGGCGCGGGACAAACAGCCCCAGCATTTT,CATSGGTGARDKQPQHF
NA,14,TRBD1,TRBV7-2,TRBJ1-2,TGTGCCAGCAGCGTCGGGACAGGGATTAGCGGCTACACCTTC,CASSVGTGISGYTF
NA,14,NA,TRBV19,TRBJ1-1,TGTGCCAGTAGTATCGGGGGGGGCTCAACTGAAGCTTTCTTT,CASSIGGGSTEAFF
NA,14,TRBD1,TRBV2,TRBJ2-1,TGTGCCAGCAAAGTACAGGGGGGTTACAATGAGCAGTTCTTC,CASKVQGGYNEQFF
NA,19,TRBD1,TRBV7-9,TRBJ2-6,TGTGCCAGCAGCCCTCCCGCTCGACAGGGGCATTCTGGGGCCAACGTCCTGACTTTC,CASSPPARQGHSGANVLTF
NA,13,NA,TRBV18,TRBJ1-1,TGTGCCAGCTCACGGGGCGTCGACAGTGAAGCTTTCTTT,CASSRGVDSEAFF
NA,16,NA,TRBV6-6,TRBJ1-4,TGTGCCAGCAGTTACGGGTTCGACAAGGCGGGAGAAAAACTGTTTTTT,CASSYGFDKAGEKLFF
NA,15,NA,TRBV5-1,TRBJ1-4,TGCGCCAGCAGCCTTGTAGTTGCAACTAATGAAAAACTGTTTTTT,CASSLVVATNEKLFF
NA,14,TRBD2,TRBV18,TRBJ2-5,TGTGCCAGCTCACCGCGGGGGAACCAAGAGACCCAGTACTTC,CASSPRGNQETQYF
NA,16,TRBD2,TRBV5-4,TRBJ2-1,TGTGCCAGCAGCCCCCTGACTAGCGTAAGCTACAATGAGCAGTTCTTC,CASSPLTSVSYNEQFF
NA,16,TRBD2,TRBV10-3,TRBJ2-3,TGTGCCATCAGTGACGGCGGGGGGGTGTTAGCAGATACGCAGTATTTT,CAISDGGGVLADTQYF
few,17,TRBD1,TRBV30,TRBJ2-6,TGTGCCTGGATCCGGGACAGGTCACGCTCTGGGGCCAACGTCCTGACTTTC,CAWIRDRSRSGANVLTF
NA,14,TRBD2,TRBV5-1,TRBJ2-7,TGCGCCAGCAGGATTACTAGCGGGGAATACGAGCAGTACTTC,CASRITSGEYEQYF
NA,15,TRBD2,TRBV5-1,TRBJ2-7,TGCGCCAGCAGCACCACTAGCGGGAGGGCCTCCGAGCAGTACTTC,CASSTTSGRASEQYF